The 18 T cell receptor beta chains in this list originate from one sample, sequenced in a study of T-cell memory formation after mild COVID-19. TCRdb reprocessed the 5' RACE reads via MiXCR and lists one record per CDR3 protein. The table shows roughly 35,000 distinct CDR3 sequences, with approximately 8.3% occurring only once. Sequenced material: PBMCs or a T cell subset sorted from them (not recorded which). The origin of the receptors is a young man who had mild COVID-19 (a few samples of this study predate the infection). Cell type and time point are not known.

This clonotype was seen repeatedly, ten times or more. V usage is TRBV4-2 and J usage is TRBJ2-1, with 8 bases identical to TRBD1. Trimming cost V 5 bases and J 5 bases; bases outside gene matches: 8. The CDR3 runs to 15 residues. The germline V gene encodes CDR1 LGHNA and CDR2 YNFKEQ. The DNA for the CDR3 is TGTGCCAGCAGCTACCCCGCGGACAGGGACAATGAGCAGTTCTTC. This gives the protein CASSYPADRDNEQFF.

The sample holds a few counts of this clonotype. The CDR3 DNA reads as TGTGCCATCAGCGCAGGGACAGGCATTAATGAAAAACTGTTTTTT. Encoded protein: CAISAGTGINEKLFF. The V call is TRBV10-3, the J call TRBJ1-4; 8 bases line up with TRBD1. The CDR3 sequence is 15 residues long. Per the germline V gene, CDR1 is ENHRY and CDR2 is SYGVKD. V shed 6 bases, J shed 4 bases, and the junction held 7 bases outside the gene matches.

By its share, this clonotype is medium-sized. This chain joins TRBV7-9 and TRBJ1-5, with a tentative D call TRBD1 (6 bases). The CDR3 runs 17 residues. V gave up 5 bases and J gave up 0 bases, with 17 bases separating them. Germline values: CDR1 SEHNR, CDR2 FQNEAQ (reference sequence). The CDR3 is CASSSYEGGYSNQPQHF. For the CDR3, the DNA is TGTGCCAGCAGCAGTTACGAAGGGGGATATAGCAATCAGCCCCAGCATTTT. Full variable domain (remainder filled in from reference TRBV7-9 and TRBJ1-5): DTGVSQNPRHKITKRGQNVTFRCDPISEHNRLYWYRQTLGQGPEFLTYFQNEAQLEKSRLLSDRFSAERPKGSFSTLEIQRTEQGDSAMYLCASSSYEGGYSNQPQHFGDGTRLSIL.

This clonotype was observed at least ten times. The J gene is TRBJ2-7, the V gene TRBV9, with D possibly being TRBD1 or TRBD2 (5 bases each). CDR3 length equals 17 residues. Per the germline V gene, CDR1 is SGDLS and CDR2 is YYNGEE. Trimming took 3 bases from V and 1 from J, leaving 20 bases between them. This CDR3 is CASSEGPHGALSYEQYF. The DNA for the CDR3 is TGTGCCAGCAGCGAGGGGCCCCACGGGGCCTTATCCTACGAGCAGTACTTC.

This clonotype came up many times. The V call is TRBV7-2, the J call TRBJ1-2; D not resolved. The CDR3 contains 14 residues. Germline CDR1 reads SGHTA; CDR2 reads FQGNSA. Trimming pared 6 bases from V and 0 bases from J, leaving 11 bases between. CDR3 sequence (DNA): TGTGCCAGCAGTACCAGGTTGGCTAACTATGGCTACACCTTC. It encodes CASSTRLANYGYTF.

This clonotype occurred many times. The chain uses TRBV4-3 and TRBJ1-1; D is ambiguous. CDR1 and CDR2 (germline): LGHNA, YSLEER. The CDR3 consists of 13 residues. V dropped 6 bases and J dropped 1 base, with 9 bases sitting between them. The CDR3 DNA sequence: TGCGCCAGCAGACGTACTGGGAACACTGAAGCTTTCTTT. Translating gives CASRRTGNTEAFF.

This clonotype showed up many times. This chain joins TRBV5-1 and TRBJ2-7; the match to TRBD2 covers 7 bases. This CDR3 is built from 13 residues. Germline lookup yields CDR1 SGHRS and CDR2 YFSETQ. The trim removed 6 bases at V and 5 bases at J, leaving 8 bases unmatched. The CDR3 spells CASMSRGDDEQYF. The CDR3 DNA is TGCGCCAGCATGAGCCGGGGGGACGACGAGCAGTACTTC.

This clonotype was picked up many times. The gene calls are TRBV6-6 and TRBJ1-6, with TRBD1 identical over 7 bases. The CDR3 totals 18 residues. Germline V gene data show CDR1 as MNHNY and CDR2 as SVGAGI (reference sequence). Trimming took 1 base from V and 0 from J; bases not matched to a gene: 6. This CDR3 is CASSYFGTVSSYNSPLHF. The CDR3 DNA is TGTGCCAGCAGTTACTTCGGGACAGTGAGCTCCTATAATTCACCCCTCCACTTT.

This clonotype came up many times. V gene TRBV6-2 or TRBV6-3 combines with J gene TRBJ2-5; a weak D match, TRBD2 (7 bases). Germline V gene sequence: CDR1 MNHEY, CDR2 SVGEGT. The CDR3 covers 14 residues. The ends were cut back, 5 bases at V and 5 bases at J, with 15 bases in the middle. The CDR3 DNA sequence: TGTGCCAGCAGTACAGACGGGGGGCTGGAGACCCAGTACTTC. It specifies CASSTDGGLETQYF.

This clonotype has a count of ten or more. The V gene is TRBV7-9, the J gene TRBJ2-7, with 7 bases lining up with TRBD1. The CDR3 has 12 residues. V shed 3 bases, J shed 6 bases, and the junction held 2 bases outside the gene matches. Germline loops: CDR1 SEHNR, CDR2 FQNEAQ (reference sequence). The CDR3 here is CASSFTGVEQYF. DNA for the CDR3: TGTGCCAGCAGCTTCACAGGGGTCGAGCAGTACTTC.

This clonotype was recorded a few times. This chain links TRBV28 with TRBJ1-5; D unclear. V was pared by 8 bases and J by 3 bases, with 11 bases between. The CDR3 consists of 13 residues. Germline assignment: CDR1 MDHEN and CDR2 SYDVKM. This CDR3 is CASAGDTNQPQHF. The DNA for the CDR3 is TGTGCCAGCGCCGGGGATACCAATCAGCCCCAGCATTTT.

This clonotype was recorded many times. The chain uses TRBV6-1 and TRBJ2-1; 7 positions match TRBD2. J was trimmed by 3 bases and V by 1 base; bases with no gene match: 3. The CDR3 is 15 residues long. The germline V gene encodes CDR1 MNHNS and CDR2 SASEGT. The CDR3 bases are TGTGCCAGCAGTGAAGAAGGCGGGGGCTACAATGAGCAGTTCTTC. Translated, it gives CASSEEGGGYNEQFF.

This chain links TRBV5-1 with TRBJ2-1; possible D gene TRBD1, 6 bases. V lost 2 bases and J 0 bases, leaving 15 bases between the germline ends. Germline V gene data show CDR1 as SGHRS and CDR2 as YFSETQ. The CDR3 length is 17 residues. Here the CDR3 DNA reads TGCGCCAGCAGCTTCGCAGGGGAACTTAGCTCCTACAATGAGCAGTTCTTC. Translating gives CASSFAGELSSYNEQFF. Looking up the rest from reference TRBV5-1 and TRBJ2-1 gives the full variable domain: KAGVTQTPRYLIKTRGQQVTLSCSPISGHRSVSWYQQTPGQGLQFLFEYFSETQRNKGNFPGRFSGRQFSNSRSEMNVSTLELGDSALYLCASSFAGELSSYNEQFFGPGTRLTVL.

In its sample, this clonotype was seen many times. V is TRBV15 and J is TRBJ2-7; 8 nucleotides align to TRBD1. CDR1 and CDR2 from the germline V gene are LNHNV and YYDKDF (reference sequence). The CDR3 length is 16 residues. Losses at the gene ends were 0 bases for V and 3 bases for J; bases not matched to a gene: 7. CDR3 sequence reads: CATSRDLRQGIYEQYF. CDR3 sequence (DNA): TGTGCCACCAGCAGAGATTTAAGACAGGGGATCTACGAGCAGTACTTC.

This clonotype has a count of ten or more. The chain recombines TRBV14 with TRBJ1-1; a possible D gene is TRBD1 (5 bases). Trimming shortened V by 4 bases and J by 0 bases, and 9 bases separated the two germline ends. CDR1 SGHDN and CDR2 FVKESK come from the germline V gene. This CDR3 comprises 14 residues. CDR3 in DNA: TGTGCCAGCAGCCCAAGAGGGGTGAACACTGAAGCTTTCTTT. It specifies CASSPRGVNTEAFF. Drawing the rest from reference TRBV14 and TRBJ1-1, the complete variable domain is EAGVTQFPSHSVIEKGQTVTLRCDPISGHDNLYWYRRVMGKEIKFLLHFVKESKQDESGMPNNRFLAERTGGTYSTLKVQPAELEDSGVYFCASSPRGVNTEAFFGQGTRLTVV.

This clonotype was counted between two and nine times. V and J are TRBV2 and TRBJ2-1; a possible D gene is TRBD2 (5 bases). CDR1 is SNHLY, CDR2 FYNNEI, per germline. The CDR3 loop spans 16 amino acids. Trimming stripped 3 bases from V and 0 bases from J, with 12 bases between. This CDR3 is CASSERAISSYNEQFF. The CDR3 region has the DNA TGTGCCAGCAGTGAGAGGGCCATTAGCTCCTACAATGAGCAGTTCTTC.

The sample holds many counts of this clonotype. The chain combines TRBV28 with TRBJ2-6; the D is unclear. From germline, CDR1 is MDHEN and CDR2 SYDVKM. The CDR3 runs 13 residues. V was pared by 8 bases and J by 0 bases, with 5 bases between. CDR3 region: CASLGSGANVLTF. CDR3 coding DNA: TGTGCCAGCCTTGGCTCTGGGGCCAACGTCCTGACTTTC.

This clonotype was observed many times. The chain carries TRBV19 and TRBJ1-6; no clear D. Trimming took off 5 bases at V and 9 bases at J, with 14 bases between the two ends. The CDR3 covers 14 residues. Germline V gene data show CDR1 as LNHDA and CDR2 as SQIVND (reference sequence). In DNA, the CDR3 is TGTGCCAGTAGTCCAGCAGGTCGGGCTTCACCCCTCCACTTT. It translates to CASSPAGRASPLHF.